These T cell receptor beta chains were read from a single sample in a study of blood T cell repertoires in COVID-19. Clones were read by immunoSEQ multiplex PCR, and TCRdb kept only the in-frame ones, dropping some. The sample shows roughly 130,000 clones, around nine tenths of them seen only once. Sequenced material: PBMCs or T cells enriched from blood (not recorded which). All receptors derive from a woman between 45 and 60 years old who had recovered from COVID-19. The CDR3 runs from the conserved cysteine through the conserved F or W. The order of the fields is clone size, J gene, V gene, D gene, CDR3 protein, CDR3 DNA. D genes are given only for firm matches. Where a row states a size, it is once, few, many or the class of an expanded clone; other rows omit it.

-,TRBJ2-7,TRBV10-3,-,CAISEGRTATYEQYF,TGTGCCATCAGTGAGGGCAGGACAGCAACCTACGAGCAGTACTTC
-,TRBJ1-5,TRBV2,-,CASSVEQGGTQPQHF,TGTGCCAGCAGTGTTGAGCAGGGAGGGACTCAGCCCCAGCATTTT
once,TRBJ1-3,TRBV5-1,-,CASSSGTLGNTIYF,TGCGCCAGCAGCAGCGGGACACTCGGAAACACCATATATTTT
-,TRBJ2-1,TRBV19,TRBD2,CASSSGLAGESSYNEQFF,TGTGCCAGTAGCTCCGGTCTAGCGGGGGAGAGCTCCTACAATGAGCAGTTCTTC
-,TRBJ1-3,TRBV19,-,CASSLGLSSGNTIYF,TGTGCCAGTAGCCTCGGACTGAGCTCTGGAAACACCATATATTTT
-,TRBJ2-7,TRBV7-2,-,CASSLGAGSYEQYF,TGTGCCAGCAGCTTAGGGGCCGGAAGCTACGAGCAGTACTTC
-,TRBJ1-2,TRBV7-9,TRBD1,CASSSDRAGGYTF,TGTGCCAGCAGTTCCGACAGGGCGGGTGGCTACACCTTC
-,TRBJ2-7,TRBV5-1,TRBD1,CASSSGQGAHEQYF,TGCGCCAGCAGCTCGGGACAGGGGGCCCACGAGCAGTACTTC
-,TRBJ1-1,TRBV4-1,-,CASSQDSDRGTEAFF,TGCGCCAGCAGCCAAGATTCCGATCGGGGCACTGAAGCTTTCTTT
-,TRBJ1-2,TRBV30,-,CAWSPGMDGYTF,TGTGCCTGGAGTCCAGGGATGGATGGCTACACCTTC
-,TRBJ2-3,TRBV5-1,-,CASSLAPGRGTDTQYF,TGCGCCAGCAGCTTGGCTCCGGGAAGGGGGACAGATACGCAGTATTTT
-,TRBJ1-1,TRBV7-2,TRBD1,CASSYTGTGVAEAFF,TGTGCCAGCAGCTATACCGGGACAGGGGTGGCTGAAGCTTTCTTT
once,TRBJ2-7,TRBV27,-,CASSLLLDITTYEQYF,TGTGCCAGCAGTTTGCTACTGGACATCACTACCTACGAGCAGTACTTC
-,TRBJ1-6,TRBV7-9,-,CASSLEDSYNSPLHF,TGTGCCAGCAGCTTAGAGGACAGCTATAATTCACCCCTCCACTTT
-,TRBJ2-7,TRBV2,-,CASLHSTYEQYF,TGTGCCAGCCTTCACAGTACCTACGAGCAGTACTTC
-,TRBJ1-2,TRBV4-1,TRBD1,CASSQGFSGQGASVLGYTF,TGCGCCAGCAGCCAAGGTTTTTCAGGACAGGGGGCGTCGGTTCTTGGCTACACCTTC
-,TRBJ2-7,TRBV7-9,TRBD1,CASSPGTGGYEQYF,TGTGCCAGCAGTCCCGGGACAGGGGGGTACGAGCAGTACTTC
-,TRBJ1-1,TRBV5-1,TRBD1,CASSDTGGMNTEAFF,TGCGCCAGCAGCGACACAGGGGGCATGAACACTGAAGCTTTCTTT
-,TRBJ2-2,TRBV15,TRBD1,CATSTLDRIDTGELFF,TGTGCCACCAGCACCCTGGACAGGATCGACACCGGGGAGCTGTTTTTT
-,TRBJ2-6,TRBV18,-,CASSRREGALGANVLTF,TGTGCCAGCTCACGACGGGAGGGGGCTTTGGGGGCCAACGTCCTGACTTTC
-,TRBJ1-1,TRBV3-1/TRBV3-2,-,CASSKITGPEAFF,TGTGCCAGCAGTAAAATCACGGGTCCTGAAGCTTTCTTT
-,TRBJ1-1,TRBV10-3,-,CAISEGARVGTEAFF,TGTGCCATCAGTGAGGGGGCTCGGGTGGGGACTGAAGCTTTCTTT
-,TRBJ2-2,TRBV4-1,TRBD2,CASSQVNRGVENTGELFF,TGCGCCAGCAGCCAAGTAAATCGGGGGGTCGAGAACACCGGGGAGCTGTTTTTT
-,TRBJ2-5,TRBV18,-,CASSPPSVETQYF,TGTGCCAGCTCCCCTCCATCGGTGGAGACCCAGTACTTC
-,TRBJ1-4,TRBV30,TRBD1,CAWSTGGNEKLFF,TGTGCCTGGTCGACAGGGGGTAATGAAAAACTGTTTTTT
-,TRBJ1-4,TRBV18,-,CASSPFGTPNPATNEKLFF,TGTGCCAGCTCACCATTTGGGACACCCAACCCTGCAACTAATGAAAAACTGTTTTTT
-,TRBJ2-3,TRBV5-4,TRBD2,CASSLPTSGGSGTDTQYF,TGTGCCAGCAGCCTACCGACTAGCGGGGGGAGTGGTACAGATACGCAGTATTTT
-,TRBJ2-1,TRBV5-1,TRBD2,CASIRGLAGGPSYNEQFF,TGCGCCAGCATAAGGGGACTAGCGGGGGGGCCGTCCTACAATGAGCAGTTCTTC
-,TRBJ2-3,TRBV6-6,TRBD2,CASSRGGSLRLAGTDTQYF,TGTGCCAGCAGTCGAGGGGGCTCATTGAGACTAGCGGGCACAGATACGCAGTATTTT
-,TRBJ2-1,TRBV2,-,CASGNKGEEQFF,TGTGCCAGCGGAAATAAGGGAGAAGAGCAGTTCTTC
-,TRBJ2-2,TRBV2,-,CASSEGTDILNTGELFF,TGTGCCAGCAGCGAAGGGACTGATATCCTGAACACCGGGGAGCTGTTTTTT
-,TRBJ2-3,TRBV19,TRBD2,CASSRAGPSTDTQYF,TGTGCCAGTAGTAGAGCGGGACCAAGCACAGATACGCAGTATTTT
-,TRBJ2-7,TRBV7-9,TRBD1,CASSPPGQININEQYF,TGTGCCAGCAGTCCACCGGGACAGATCAACATCAACGAGCAGTACTTC
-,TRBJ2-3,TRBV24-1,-,CATSDSTVADTQYF,TGTGCCACCAGTGATTCCACGGTGGCAGATACGCAGTATTTT
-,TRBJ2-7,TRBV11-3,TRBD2,CASSPRLAGDPRDEQYF,TGTGCCAGCAGCCCGAGACTAGCGGGGGACCCAAGGGACGAGCAGTACTTC
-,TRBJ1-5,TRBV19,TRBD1,CASSNGGTGNQPQHF,TGTGCCAGTAGCAATGGGGGGACAGGGAATCAGCCCCAGCATTTT
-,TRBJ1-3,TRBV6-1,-,CASSEAPGGNTIYF,TGTGCCAGCAGTGAAGCGCCAGGTGGAAACACCATATATTTT
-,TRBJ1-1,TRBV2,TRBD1,CASRRPTGVGAEAFF,TGTGCCAGCAGGAGGCCCACAGGGGTAGGGGCTGAAGCTTTCTTT
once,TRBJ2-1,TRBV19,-,CASSPLTGQDEQFF,TGTGCCAGTAGTCCCCTAACAGGGCAGGATGAGCAGTTCTTC
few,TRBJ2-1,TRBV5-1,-,CASSRESDEQFF,TGCGCCAGCAGCCGAGAGAGCGATGAGCAGTTCTTC
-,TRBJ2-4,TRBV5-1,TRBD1,CASSSGQILAKNIQYF,TGCGCCAGCAGCTCGGGACAGATACTAGCCAAAAACATTCAGTACTTC
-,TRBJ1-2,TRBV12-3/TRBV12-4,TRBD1,CASSRGQVGYTF,TGTGCCAGCAGCAGGGGGCAGGTTGGCTACACCTTC
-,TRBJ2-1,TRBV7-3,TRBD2,CASSLIVGLAGDNEQFF,TGTGCCAGCAGCTTAATTGTAGGACTAGCGGGGGACAATGAGCAGTTCTTC
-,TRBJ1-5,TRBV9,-,CASSPLGGGQPQHF,TGTGCCAGCAGCCCATTAGGAGGCGGCCAGCCCCAGCATTTT
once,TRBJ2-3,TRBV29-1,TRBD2,CSVAGGLGTDTQYF,TGCAGCGTTGCGGGGGGGTTGGGCACAGATACGCAGTATTTT
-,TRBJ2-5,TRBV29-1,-,CSSGGGGKTQYF,TGCAGCTCTGGGGGGGGCGGTAAGACCCAGTACTTC
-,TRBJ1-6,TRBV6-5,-,CASSFSFDRGSPLHF,TGTGCCAGCAGCTTCAGCTTCGATAGGGGGTCACCCCTCCACTTT
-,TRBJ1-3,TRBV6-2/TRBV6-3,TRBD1,CASSSDRVVSGNTIYF,TGTGCCAGCAGCTCGGACAGGGTCGTCTCTGGAAACACCATATATTTT
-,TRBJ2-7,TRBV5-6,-,CASSLTGGWDEQYF,TGTGCCAGCAGCCTGACAGGCGGATGGGACGAGCAGTACTTC
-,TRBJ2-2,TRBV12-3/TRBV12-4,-,CASNGQLAGELFF,TGTGCCAGCAATGGACAGTTGGCCGGGGAGCTGTTTTTT
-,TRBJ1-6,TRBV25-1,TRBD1,CASSESRTGGIGNSPLHF,TGTGCCAGCAGTGAATCCCGAACAGGGGGTATTGGTAATTCACCCCTCCACTTT
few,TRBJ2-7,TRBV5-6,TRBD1,CASSLFGQGVRSYEQYF,TGTGCCAGCAGCTTGTTCGGACAGGGGGTAAGGAGCTACGAGCAGTACTTC